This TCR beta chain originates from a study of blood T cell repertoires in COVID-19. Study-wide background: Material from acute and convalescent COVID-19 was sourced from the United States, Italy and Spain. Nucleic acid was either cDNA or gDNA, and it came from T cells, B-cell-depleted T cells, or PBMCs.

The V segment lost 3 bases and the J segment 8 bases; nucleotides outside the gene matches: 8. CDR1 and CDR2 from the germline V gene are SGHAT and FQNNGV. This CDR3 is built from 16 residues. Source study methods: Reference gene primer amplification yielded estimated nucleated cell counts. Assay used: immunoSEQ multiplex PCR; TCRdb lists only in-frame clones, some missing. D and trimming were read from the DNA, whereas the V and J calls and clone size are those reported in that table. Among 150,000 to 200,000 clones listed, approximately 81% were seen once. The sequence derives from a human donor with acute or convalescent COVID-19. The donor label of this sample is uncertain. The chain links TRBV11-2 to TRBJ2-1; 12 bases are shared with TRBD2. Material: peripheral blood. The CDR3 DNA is TGTGCCAGCAGCTTGGGCACTAGCGGGGGGTTTTATGAGCAGTTCTTC. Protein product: CASSLGTSGGFYEQFF.